The clone carrying this T cell receptor (beta chain) was seen a handful of times. Its antigen is not identified. The germline gives CDR1 MDHEN, CDR2 SYDVKM. V was trimmed by 4 bases and J by 7 bases, leaving 11 bases between them. The CDR3 runs 13 residues. The time point: newly diagnosed GD, antithyroid drugs for less than 3 months. Following extraction of RNA from PBMCs, that RNA was used to make the TCR library. Collection of peripheral blood (around 10 milliliters) was done using EDTA tubes. Arm-PCR of CDR3 regions and iRepertoire HTBI primers were the basis on which TCR beta libraries were built. Each CDR3 protein is one row after TCRdb ran MiXCR on the multiplex PCR reads. The sample consists of 580,000 or so distinct CDR3 sequences, about 15% of them appearing once. The data originate from a study of regulatory T cells in long-lasting Graves disease. Study findings and constraints: Persistent Graves' patients possessed reduced TCR diversity relative to recently diagnosed ones.

The same sample was also studied in work on T cells in Graves' hyperthyroidism and ophthalmopathy. That study adds: The study used the HTBI primer set for a first-round RT-PCR of the TCR CDR3.

Material: peripheral blood mononuclear cells (PBMCs), obtained at new diagnosis, from a patient treated with antithyroid drugs. This rearrangement joins TRBV28 to TRBJ1-5; D not certain. The sequence came from a young man with Graves disease. This CDR3 reads CASSSLSGQPQHF. The CDR3 DNA reads as TGTGCCAGCAGTTCCCTTAGCGGACAGCCCCAGCATTTT. The variable domain in full, completed from reference TRBV28 and TRBJ1-5, reads DVKVTQSSRYLVKRTGEKVFLECVQDMDHENMFWYRQDPGLGLRLIYFSYDVKMKEKGDIPEGYSVSREKKERFSLILESASTNQTSMYLCASSSLSGQPQHFGDGTRLSIL.